This TCR beta chain was sequenced in a study of blood T cell repertoires in COVID-19 (TCRdb year 2020). For the study in its entirety: Samples covering the acute and convalescent phases of COVID-19 were provided by collaborators in the United States, Italy and Spain. The prospective study material was composed of cDNA or gDNA derived from T cells, B-cell-depleted T cells, or PBMCs. Deeply sampled blood TCRbeta repertoires from subjects exposed to, actively infected with, or recovered from COVID-19 were included in the dataset. The repertoires were released in a freely available public database intended as a resource for research on the immune response to SARS-CoV-2. The samples were drawn from two sources: the first 160 participants of the ongoing ImmuneRACE study, and over 1,000 subjects contributed by 6 global collaborators. A de-identified subject ID, COVID-19 status, age in years and sex were almost always included in the sample metadata. Where HLA class I and class II types were available, the types were taken from metadata supplied by the sample provider, not from assay-based typing.

Enrolling through a virtual design, the prospective study's participants ranged in age from about 18 to 89 years and lived across 20 to 25 United States geographic areas. In the prospective study, cohorts were assigned on the basis of participant-reported clinical history obtained from a screening survey and a study questionnaire. For ImmuneRACE Cohort 3, a participant was defined as recovered based on two consecutive negative NP/OP PCR tests, clearance by a healthcare professional, or resolution of symptoms. In the prospective study, mobile phlebotomists collected whole blood, serum and a nasopharyngeal or oropharyngeal swab from each participant. Participants in the prospective study had the option to provide additional blood draws and questionnaires over a roughly 2-month period. Before DNA extraction, blood samples from the prospective study were shipped at room temperature or frozen. This clone was seen a handful of times. Its cognate antigen has yet to be identified. The record has no base qualities; no much larger clone is one base away.

The paper as a whole reports these results and caveats: Clinical and demographic metadata were provided uncurated, with the amount varying by source and participant.

The immunoSEQ Assay, a bias-controlled multiplex PCR, was used to amplify TCRbeta CDR3 regions from genomic DNA. The authors processed their data as follows. Nucleated cell counts per sample were estimated from amplification of reference gene primers within the assay. To quantify the absolute abundance of each unique TCRbeta CDR3 rearrangement, sequence reads were collapsed and filtered. For each sample, productive Simpson clonality was calculated as the square root of Simpson's diversity index across productive rearrangements. Entries here come from immuneACCESS through TCRdb and include only in-frame sequences with V and J called. Some clones fail to appear in such tables; in the studies checked, an unresolved V gene covers under half of the shortfall, and the cause of the remainder is unknown. Clonal size and the V and J genes are those of that table, whereas D and trimming came from the DNA. The sample table records approximately 200,000 clones; 75% to 90% of these occur just once. The top ten hold around 2.1% of the sample.

Via the germline V gene, CDR1 is KGHSH and CDR2 LQKENI. The germline V end is reduced by 3 bases and the J end by 8 bases; junction bases left unmatched: 5. The CDR3 spans 15 residues, from the cysteine through the phenylalanine. Of the read, only the CDR3 DNA is kept; its 45 bases are in frame from base 1. Here the chain combines TRBV18 and TRBJ1-6, with TRBD1 identical over 9 junction bases. The source of this sequence is a woman aged 30 to 39 who had recovered from COVID-19. The material sequenced was PBMCs or T cells enriched from blood (not recorded which). The DNA sequence follows: TGTGCCAGCTCACCTCGGGACAGGGTTTATTCACCCCTCCACTTT. The translation is CASSPRDRVYSPLHF.